These 14 T cell receptor beta chains share one sample of origin, sequenced in a study of response to subunit inactivated influenza vaccine. TCRdb used MiXCR to reprocess the RT-PCR reads, holding one entry per CDR3 protein. The sample contains some 500,000 distinct CDR3 sequences, 16% of which appear only once. This specimen consisted of CD4+ T cells sorted from PBMCs, obtained approximately 25 months after vaccination. These receptors were taken from a man in his fifties or sixties who received an inactivated influenza vaccine.

This chain joins TRBV28 and TRBJ2-7, with no clear D. CDR1 and CDR2 (germline): MDHEN, SYDVKM. Trimming shortened V by 4 bases and J by 2 bases, and 9 bases separated the two germline ends. The CDR3 is 13 amino acids. CDR3 loop: CASSSYEAYEQYF. The CDR3 DNA sequence: TGTGCCAGCAGTTCCTACGAAGCCTACGAGCAGTACTTC.

This clonotype has a handful of counts. Because the CDR3 is missing its conserved closing phenylalanine or tryptophan, this is likely a read error. Because the CDR3's place on the DNA is in doubt, the DNA is left out and the CDR3 is given as listed by TCRdb. The rearrangement uses TRBV7-9 and TRBJ2-1; TRBD2, the table's D call, lacks a check against the DNA. The CDR3 has 13 residues if both end residues are counted. The germline CDR1 and CDR2 sequences are SEHNR and FQNEAQ (reference sequence). Here the CDR3 reads CASSLVSGALVII.

This chain uses TRBV5-1 with TRBJ1-4, with TRBD1 matching over 8 bases. Germline CDR1 SGHRS, CDR2 YFSETQ. The trim removed 4 bases at V and 7 bases at J, leaving 3 bases unmatched. The CDR3 loop spans 13 amino acids. CDR3 amino acids: CASSRTGFEKLFF. The CDR3 nucleotides read TGCGCCAGCAGCCGGACAGGGTTTGAAAAACTGTTTTTT.

V is TRBV7-2 and J is TRBJ1-1, with 10 bases that match TRBD1. The V and J ends lost 5 bases and 8 bases, in that order; junction bases with no gene match: 8. The CDR3 has 14 residues. The germline gives CDR1 SGHTA, CDR2 FQGNSA. The CDR3 nucleotides are TGTGCCAGCAGCACGCAACCGGGACAGGGGGAAGCTTTCTTT. This gives the protein CASSTQPGQGEAFF. The full variable domain, in which reference TRBV7-2 and TRBJ1-1 provide the parts outside the CDR3, is GAGVSQSPSNKVTEKGKDVELRCDPISGHTALYWYRQSLGQGLEFLIYFQGNSAPDKSGLPSDRFSAERTGGSVSTLTIQRTQQEDSAVYLCASSTQPGQGEAFFGQGTRLTVV.

At least ten counts were recorded for this clonotype. The chain carries TRBV7-9 and TRBJ2-3; 8 nucleotides match TRBD1. The CDR3 has 15 residues. Trimming removed 5 bases from V and 1 base from J; junction bases left unmatched: 5. Germline CDR1 SEHNR, CDR2 FQNEAQ (reference sequence). CDR3 DNA sequence: TGTGCCAGCAGCGCAGGGGGCCCACGCACAGATACGCAGTATTTT. Its protein product is CASSAGGPRTDTQYF.

The chain carries TRBV20-1 and TRBJ2-7; 8 positions match TRBD1. J lost 4 bases, V lost 3 bases, and 11 bases had no gene match. The CDR3 extends over 15 amino acids. Per the germline V gene, CDR1 is DFQATT and CDR2 is SNEGSKA (reference sequence). The chain's CDR3 is CSARARTGNTYEQYF. The CDR3 DNA sequence: TGCAGTGCTAGGGCAAGGACAGGGAATACATACGAGCAGTACTTC.

The sample holds a few counts of this clonotype. The CDR3 loop is CSARDFGRSYNEQFF. DNA of the CDR3: TGCAGTGCTAGAGATTTCGGGAGGTCCTACAATGAGCAGTTCTTC. The chain carries TRBV20-1 and TRBJ2-1; 7 nucleotides agree with TRBD2. There are 15 residues in the CDR3. Unmatched junction bases numbered 3, after V lost 0 bases and J lost 1 base. Germline V lookup: CDR1 DFQATT, CDR2 SNEGSKA (reference sequence).

The chain links TRBV12-3 or TRBV12-4 to TRBJ1-1; 8 bases match TRBD1. Trimming took 7 bases from V and 0 from J; bases not matched to a gene: 4. This CDR3 is 14 amino acids long. CDR3: CASKGTGLNTEAFF. The CDR3 DNA reads TGTGCCAGCAAAGGGACAGGACTGAACACTGAAGCTTTCTTT.

This clonotype was recorded a few times. The chain employs TRBV29-1 and TRBJ2-1, with D perhaps matching TRBD1 or TRBD2 (5 bases each). Germline V gene sequence: CDR1 SQVTM, CDR2 ANQGSEA. The CDR3 spans 14 residues. Trimming stripped 7 bases from V and 1 base from J, with 14 bases between. CDR3: CSATGPTSYNEQFF. CDR3 sequence (DNA): TGCAGCGCAACGGGACCAACATCCTACAATGAGCAGTTCTTC.

This clonotype was observed at least ten times. The chain has TRBV7-2 and TRBJ1-2, with D unclear. The CDR3 is 12 amino acids. Between the trimmed V and J ends, which lost 5 bases and 5 bases, there was a span of 9 bases. CDR1 is SGHTA, CDR2 FQGNSA, per germline. In DNA form, the CDR3 reads TGTGCCAGCAGCCTAAGGTTGTATGGCTACACCTTC. Residues: CASSLRLYGYTF.

The rearrangement links TRBV4-2 to TRBJ1-1; 9 bases agree with TRBD1. Germline-derived CDR1 and CDR2 are LGHNA and YNFKEQ. The CDR3 is made up of 15 amino acids. Trimming took 4 bases from V and 1 from J; bases not matched to a gene: 4. CDR3 in amino acids: CASSRSDRGNTEAFF. The CDR3 DNA sequence: TGTGCCAGCAGCCGATCGGACAGGGGGAACACTGAAGCTTTCTTT.

This clonotype was seen a few times. The CDR3 DNA follows: TGCGCCAGCAGCGAACAGGGGGTGAACACTGAAGCTTTCTTT. Its protein is CASSEQGVNTEAFF. V and J are TRBV5-1 and TRBJ1-1, with 8 bases aligning to TRBD1. The CDR3 is 14 amino acids. Looked up from germline, CDR1 is SGHRS and CDR2 is YFSETQ. The ends lost 4 bases at V and 0 bases at J; junction bases unmatched: 2.

This clonotype was observed a handful of times. The chain couples TRBV24-1 to TRBJ1-1; TRBD1 might be the D (5 bases). Germline CDR1 KGHDR, CDR2 SFDVKD. The CDR3 spans 14 residues. V was cut by 4 bases and J by 7 bases, with 15 bases left in between. The CDR3: CATSDPMDGGEAFF. The CDR3 nucleotides are TGTGCCACCAGTGACCCGATGGACGGGGGTGAAGCTTTCTTT.

The table lists this clonotype with a few counts. The V gene is TRBV5-6, the J gene TRBJ2-2; D uncertain. With 0 bases removed from V and 3 bases from J, the gap between germline ends came to 9 bases. This CDR3 contains 15 residues. Germline V lookup: CDR1 SGHDT, CDR2 YYEEEE. The CDR3: CASSLVDGHTGELFF. The DNA of the CDR3 is TGTGCCAGCAGCTTGGTAGATGGGCACACCGGGGAGCTGTTTTTT. Supplemented by reference TRBV5-6 and TRBJ2-2, the full variable domain reads DAGVTQSPTHLIKTRGQQVTLRCSPKSGHDTVSWYQQALGQGPQFIFQYYEEEERQRGNFPDRFSGHQFPNYSSELNVNALLLGDSALYLCASSLVDGHTGELFFGEGSRLTVL.